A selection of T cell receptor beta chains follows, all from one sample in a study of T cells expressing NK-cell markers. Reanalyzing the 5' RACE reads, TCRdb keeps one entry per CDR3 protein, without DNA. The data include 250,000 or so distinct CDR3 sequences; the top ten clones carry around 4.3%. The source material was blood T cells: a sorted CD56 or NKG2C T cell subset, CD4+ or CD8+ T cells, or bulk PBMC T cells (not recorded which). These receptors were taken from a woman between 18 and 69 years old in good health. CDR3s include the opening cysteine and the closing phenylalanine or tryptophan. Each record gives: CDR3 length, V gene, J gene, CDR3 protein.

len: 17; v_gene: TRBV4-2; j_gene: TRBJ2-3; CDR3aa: CASSQPEAGGPINTQYF
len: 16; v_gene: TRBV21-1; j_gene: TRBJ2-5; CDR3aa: CASSPRTGWYQETQYF
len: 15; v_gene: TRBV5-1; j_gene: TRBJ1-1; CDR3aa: CASSLQGTLDTEAFF
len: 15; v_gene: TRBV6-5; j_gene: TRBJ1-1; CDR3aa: CASSSRLFLGAEAFF
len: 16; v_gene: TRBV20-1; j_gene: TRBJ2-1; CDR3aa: CSANSGGAASYNEQFF
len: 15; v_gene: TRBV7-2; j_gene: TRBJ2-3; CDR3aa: CASSLTSGATDTQYF
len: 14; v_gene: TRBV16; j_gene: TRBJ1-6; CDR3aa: CASSRTGLTSPLHF
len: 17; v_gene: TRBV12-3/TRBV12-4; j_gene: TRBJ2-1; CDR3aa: CASSLGGPRRAYNEQFF
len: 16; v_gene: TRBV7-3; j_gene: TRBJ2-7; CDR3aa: CASSLNSGTTIMEQYF
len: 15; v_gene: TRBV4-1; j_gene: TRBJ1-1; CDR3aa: CASSPRHLGDPEAFF
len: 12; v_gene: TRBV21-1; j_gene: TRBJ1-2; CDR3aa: CAISPLDRTYTF
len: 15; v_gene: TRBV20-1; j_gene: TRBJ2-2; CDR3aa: CSARRGGSGTGELFF
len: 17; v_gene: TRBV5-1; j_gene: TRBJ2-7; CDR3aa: CASSLGTSGRTGYEQYF
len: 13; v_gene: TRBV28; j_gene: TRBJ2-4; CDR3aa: CATGIIAKNIQYF
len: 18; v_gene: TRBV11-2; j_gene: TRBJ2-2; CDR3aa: CASSHGRRGLANTGELFF
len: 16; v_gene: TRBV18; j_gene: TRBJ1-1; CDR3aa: CASSLTGGGRVTEAFF
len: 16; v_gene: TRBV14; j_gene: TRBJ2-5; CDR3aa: CASSQTPTGVGETQYF
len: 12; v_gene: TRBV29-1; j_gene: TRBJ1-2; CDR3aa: CSVEREGDGYTF
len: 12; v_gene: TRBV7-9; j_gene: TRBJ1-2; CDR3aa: CASSLDGYGYTF
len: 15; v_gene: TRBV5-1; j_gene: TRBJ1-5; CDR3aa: CASSPGTGPRQPQHF
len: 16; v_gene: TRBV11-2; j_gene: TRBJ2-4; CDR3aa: CASSWPGGVAKNIQYF
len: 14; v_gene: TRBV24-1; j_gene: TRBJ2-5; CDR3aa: CATSDYRGQETQYF
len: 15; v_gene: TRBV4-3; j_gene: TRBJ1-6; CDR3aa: CASSQEGSYNSPLHF
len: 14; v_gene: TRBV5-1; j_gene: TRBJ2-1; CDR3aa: CASKKASSDNEQFF
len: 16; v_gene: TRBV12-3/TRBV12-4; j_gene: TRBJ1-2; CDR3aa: CASSLESGDNHYGYTF
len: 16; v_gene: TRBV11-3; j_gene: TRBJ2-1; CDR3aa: CASSSGTSGGTNEQFF
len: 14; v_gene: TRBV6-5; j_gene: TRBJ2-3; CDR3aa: CASSPSTVTDTQYF
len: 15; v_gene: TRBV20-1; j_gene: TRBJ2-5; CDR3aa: CSARAGTSIGETQYF
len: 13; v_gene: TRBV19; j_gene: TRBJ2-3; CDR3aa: CASSKAITDTQYF
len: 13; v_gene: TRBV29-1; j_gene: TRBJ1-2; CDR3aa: CSVSTGAYYGYTF
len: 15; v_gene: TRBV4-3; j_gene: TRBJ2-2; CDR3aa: CASSQGGLTTGELFF
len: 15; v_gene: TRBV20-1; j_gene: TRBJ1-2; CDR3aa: CSASTTGQTDYGYTF
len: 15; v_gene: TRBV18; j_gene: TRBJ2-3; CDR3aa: CASSPGQGLADTQYF
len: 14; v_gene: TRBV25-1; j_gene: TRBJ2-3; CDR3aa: CASSERAGTDTQYF
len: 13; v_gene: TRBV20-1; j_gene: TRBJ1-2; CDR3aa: CSASQQGHGGYTF
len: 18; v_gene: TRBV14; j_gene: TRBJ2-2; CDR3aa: CASSQDLPGLRNTGELFF
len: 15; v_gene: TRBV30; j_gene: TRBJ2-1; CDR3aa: CAWSTLGQGVREQFF
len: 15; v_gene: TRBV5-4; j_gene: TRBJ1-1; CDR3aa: CASSLARTTNTEAFF
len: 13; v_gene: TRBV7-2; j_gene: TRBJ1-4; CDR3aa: CASSSRDSEKLFF
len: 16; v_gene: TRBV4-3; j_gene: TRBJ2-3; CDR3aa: CASSQALGYGTDTQYF
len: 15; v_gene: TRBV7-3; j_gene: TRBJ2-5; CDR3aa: CASSFSPGTAETQYF
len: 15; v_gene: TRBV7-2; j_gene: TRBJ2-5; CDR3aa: CASSLALRGRETQYF
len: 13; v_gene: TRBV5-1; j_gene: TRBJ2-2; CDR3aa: CASSYLAAGELFF
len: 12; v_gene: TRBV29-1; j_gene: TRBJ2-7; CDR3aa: CSVEDRGDEQYF
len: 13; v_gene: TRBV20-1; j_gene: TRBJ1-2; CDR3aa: CSARDLRDPGYTF
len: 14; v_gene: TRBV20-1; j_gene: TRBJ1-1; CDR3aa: CSATTGSLNTEAFF
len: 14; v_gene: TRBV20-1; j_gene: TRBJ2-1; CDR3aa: CSARSGTSVYEQFF